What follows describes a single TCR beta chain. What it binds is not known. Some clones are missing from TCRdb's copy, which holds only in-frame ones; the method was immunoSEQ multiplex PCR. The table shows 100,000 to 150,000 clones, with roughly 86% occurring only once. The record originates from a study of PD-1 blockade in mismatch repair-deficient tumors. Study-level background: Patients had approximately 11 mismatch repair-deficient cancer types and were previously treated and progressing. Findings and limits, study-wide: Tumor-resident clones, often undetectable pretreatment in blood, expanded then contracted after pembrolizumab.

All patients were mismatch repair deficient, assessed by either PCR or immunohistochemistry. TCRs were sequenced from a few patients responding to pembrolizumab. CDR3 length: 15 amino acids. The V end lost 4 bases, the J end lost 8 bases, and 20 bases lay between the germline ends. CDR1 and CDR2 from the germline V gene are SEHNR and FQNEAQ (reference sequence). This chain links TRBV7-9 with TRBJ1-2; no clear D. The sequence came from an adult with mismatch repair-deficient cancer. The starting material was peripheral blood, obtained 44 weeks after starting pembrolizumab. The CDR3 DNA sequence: TGTGCCAGCAGCTCGAATGGTCCGAAAACTGGCGGCTACACCTTC. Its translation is CASSSNGPKTGGYTF.